This record concerns one TCR beta chain sequence. Time point specified: pre-sensitization, week 0. Treatment here: therapeutic diphenylcyclopropenone sensitization with weekly scalp DPC. The record originates from a study of human T cells and chemical hapten exposure. Overall study context: Patients additionally received therapeutic doses of diphenylcyclopropenone on the scalp once a week, and this continued throughout the roughly 26-week study.

The J segment lost 7 bases and the V segment lost 1 base, leaving 6 bases of the junction unmatched. Germline CDR1 and CDR2: LGHDT and YNNKEL (reference sequence). This CDR3 comprises 14 residues. TCRdb analysed the RACE reads with MiXCR anew, one entry per CDR3 protein. The sample records 350,000 to 450,000 distinct CDR3 sequences, 5% to 6.5% being singletons. The source was whole blood, collected in connection with sensitization to the hapten diphenylcyclopropenone (DPC). This TCR came from a woman in her 50s with alopecia areata. Some clones in this sample may be carry-over from other donors' samples. The chain employs TRBV3-1 and TRBJ1-2; 7 nucleotides align to TRBD1. The CDR3 sequence: CASSQGGGRGGYTF. Written as DNA, the CDR3 is TGTGCCAGCAGCCAAGGAGGGGGCAGAGGTGGCTACACCTTC.